Sequencing of this TCR beta chain was carried out in a study of blood T cell repertoires in COVID-19. Clones were read by immunoSEQ multiplex PCR, and TCRdb kept only the in-frame ones, dropping some. The repertoire holds some 290,000 clones, with 89% as singletons. This CDR3 is 13 amino acids long. CDR1 is LNHDA and CDR2 is SQIVND in the germline V gene (reference sequence). Trimming removed 8 bases at V and 5 bases at J, with 12 bases between. V gene TRBV19 combines with J gene TRBJ1-4; no clear D. The source of this sequence is a woman aged 25 to 39 who had recovered from COVID-19. Sequenced: PBMCs or T cells enriched from blood (not recorded which). CDR3 residues: CASHPGLNEKLFF. The CDR3 coding sequence is TGTGCCAGTCATCCGGGGTTAAATGAAAAACTGTTTTTT.